The entry below gives a single T cell receptor beta chain sequence along with its context. The data belong to a study of cytomegalovirus exposure and HLA in healthy donors. 60 Vbeta and 13 Jbeta primers were used in PCR. Profiled with immunoSEQ multiplex PCR; TCRdb holds only in-frame clones, not every one. Seen here are over 130,000 clones, under 75% observed once, and the top ten hold around 7.1%. Germline V gives CDR1 SEHNR, CDR2 FQNEAQ (reference sequence). J lost 6 bases, V lost 1 base, and 1 base had no gene match. The CDR3 is 14 residues long. Material for sequencing was PBMCs. The rearrangement joins TRBV7-9 to TRBJ2-7; 12 bases map to TRBD2. The source is a woman in her sixties in good health and CMV-seropositive. Here the CDR3 reads CASSLGLAGAEQYF. CDR3 nucleotide sequence: TGTGCCAGCAGCTTAGGACTAGCGGGAGCCGAGCAGTACTTC.